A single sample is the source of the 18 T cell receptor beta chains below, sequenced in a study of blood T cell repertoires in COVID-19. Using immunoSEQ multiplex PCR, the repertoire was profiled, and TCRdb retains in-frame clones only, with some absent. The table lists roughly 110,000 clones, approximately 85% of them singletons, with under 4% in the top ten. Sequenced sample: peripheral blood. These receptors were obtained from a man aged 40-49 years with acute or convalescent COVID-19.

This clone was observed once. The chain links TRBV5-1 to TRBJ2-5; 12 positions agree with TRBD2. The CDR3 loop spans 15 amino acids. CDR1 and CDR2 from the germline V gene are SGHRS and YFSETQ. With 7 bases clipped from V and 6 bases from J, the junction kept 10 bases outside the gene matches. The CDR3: CASRQLAGGLKTQYF. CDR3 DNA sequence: TGCGCCAGCCGCCAGCTAGCGGGGGGGCTGAAGACCCAGTACTTC.

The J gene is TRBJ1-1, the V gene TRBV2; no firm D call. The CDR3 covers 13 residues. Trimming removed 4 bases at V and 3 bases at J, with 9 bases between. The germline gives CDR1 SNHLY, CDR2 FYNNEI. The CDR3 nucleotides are TGTGCCAGCAGTGGAGAGCGGGACACTGAAGCTTTCTTT. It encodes CASSGERDTEAFF. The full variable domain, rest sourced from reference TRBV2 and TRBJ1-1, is EPEVTQTPSHQVTQMGQEVILRCVPISNHLYFYWYRQILGQKVEFLVSFYNNEISEKSEIFDDQFSVERPDGSNFTLKIRSTKLEDSAMYFCASSGERDTEAFFGQGTRLTVV.

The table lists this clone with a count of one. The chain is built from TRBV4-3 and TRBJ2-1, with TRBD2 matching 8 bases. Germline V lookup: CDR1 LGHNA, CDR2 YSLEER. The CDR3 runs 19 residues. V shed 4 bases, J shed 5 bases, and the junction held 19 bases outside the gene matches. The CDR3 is CASSRDAPNWLAGHNEQFF. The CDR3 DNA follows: TGCGCCAGCAGCCGAGACGCCCCTAATTGGCTAGCGGGCCACAATGAGCAGTTCTTC.

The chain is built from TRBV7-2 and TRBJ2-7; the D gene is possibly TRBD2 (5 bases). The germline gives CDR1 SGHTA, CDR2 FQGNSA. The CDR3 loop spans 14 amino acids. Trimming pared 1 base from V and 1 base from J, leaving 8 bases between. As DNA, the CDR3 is TGTGCCAGCAGCTTAGTGACGGGATCCTACGAGCAGTACTTC. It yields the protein CASSLVTGSYEQYF.

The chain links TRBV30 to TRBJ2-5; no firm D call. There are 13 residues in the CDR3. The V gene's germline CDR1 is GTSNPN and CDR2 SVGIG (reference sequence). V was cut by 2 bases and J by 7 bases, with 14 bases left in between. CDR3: CAWSLDNFGTQYF. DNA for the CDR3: TGTGCCTGGAGTCTCGATAACTTTGGGACCCAGTACTTC.

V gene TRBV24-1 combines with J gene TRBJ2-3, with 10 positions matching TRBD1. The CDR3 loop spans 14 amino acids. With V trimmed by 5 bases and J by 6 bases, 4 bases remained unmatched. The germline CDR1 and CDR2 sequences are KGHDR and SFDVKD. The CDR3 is CATSATGGSDTQYF. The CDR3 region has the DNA TGTGCCACCAGTGCGACAGGGGGCTCGGATACGCAGTATTTT.

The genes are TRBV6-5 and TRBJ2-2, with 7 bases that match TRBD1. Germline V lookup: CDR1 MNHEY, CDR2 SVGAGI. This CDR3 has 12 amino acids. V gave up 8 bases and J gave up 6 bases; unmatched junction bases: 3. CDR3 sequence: CASRQGPGELFF. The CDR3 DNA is TGTGCCAGCCGACAGGGTCCCGGGGAGCTGTTTTTT.

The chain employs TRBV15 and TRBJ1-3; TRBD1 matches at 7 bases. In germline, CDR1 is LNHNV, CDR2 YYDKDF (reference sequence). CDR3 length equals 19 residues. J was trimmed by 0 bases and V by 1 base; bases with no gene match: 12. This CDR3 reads CATSRGASTGLISGNTIYF. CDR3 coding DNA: TGTGCCACCAGCAGAGGGGCCTCGACAGGGTTGATCTCTGGAAACACCATATATTTT.

The DNA for the CDR3 is TGCGCCAGCAGCCGGACAGCGGGGAATGAACTGTTTTTT. Translated: CASSRTAGNELFF. This chain uses TRBV4-1 with TRBJ1-4; weak D call: TRBD1 (6 bases). Between the trimmed V and J ends, which lost 4 bases and 12 bases, there was a span of 15 bases. Germline values: CDR1 MGHRA, CDR2 YSYEKL. The CDR3 covers 13 residues.

The CDR3 sequence: CATSDPLGWTQYF. CDR3 coding DNA: TGTGCCACCAGTGACCCCCTTGGCTGGACCCAGTACTTC. This chain links TRBV24-1 with TRBJ2-5; D remains unclear. Germline V gene sequence: CDR1 KGHDR, CDR2 SFDVKD. The CDR3 has 13 residues. V was clipped by 4 bases and J by 7 bases, with 12 bases between them.

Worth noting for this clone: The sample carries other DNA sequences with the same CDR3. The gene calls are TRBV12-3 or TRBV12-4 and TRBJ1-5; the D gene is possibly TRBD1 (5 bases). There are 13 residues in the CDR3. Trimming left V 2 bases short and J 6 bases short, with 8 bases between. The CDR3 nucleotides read TGTGCCAGCAGTTTACAGGGAAGTCAGCCCCAGCATTTT. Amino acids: CASSLQGSQPQHF.

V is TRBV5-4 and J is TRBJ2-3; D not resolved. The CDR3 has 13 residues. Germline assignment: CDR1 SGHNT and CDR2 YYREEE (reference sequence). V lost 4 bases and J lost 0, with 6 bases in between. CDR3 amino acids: CASSATSTDTQYF. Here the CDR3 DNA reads TGTGCCAGCAGCGCTACTAGCACAGATACGCAGTATTTT. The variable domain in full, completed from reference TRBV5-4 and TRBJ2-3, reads ETGVTQSPTHLIKTRGQQVTLRCSSQSGHNTVSWYQQALGQGPQFIFQYYREEENGRGNFPPRFSGLQFPNYSSELNVNALELDDSALYLCASSATSTDTQYFGPGTRLTVL.

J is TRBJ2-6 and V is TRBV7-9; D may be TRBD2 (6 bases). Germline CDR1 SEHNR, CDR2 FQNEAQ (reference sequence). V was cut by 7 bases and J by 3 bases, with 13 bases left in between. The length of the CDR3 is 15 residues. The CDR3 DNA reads TGTGCCAGCACCGGAGGGGTGAGTGGGGCCAACGTCCTGACTTTC. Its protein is CASTGGVSGANVLTF.

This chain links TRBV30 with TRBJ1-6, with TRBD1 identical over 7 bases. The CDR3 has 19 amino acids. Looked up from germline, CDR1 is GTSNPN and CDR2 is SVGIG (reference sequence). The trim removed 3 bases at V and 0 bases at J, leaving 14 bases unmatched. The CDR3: CAWRSGQVISSSYNSPLHF. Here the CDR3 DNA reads TGTGCCTGGAGATCCGGACAGGTGATATCGAGCTCCTATAATTCACCCCTCCACTTT.

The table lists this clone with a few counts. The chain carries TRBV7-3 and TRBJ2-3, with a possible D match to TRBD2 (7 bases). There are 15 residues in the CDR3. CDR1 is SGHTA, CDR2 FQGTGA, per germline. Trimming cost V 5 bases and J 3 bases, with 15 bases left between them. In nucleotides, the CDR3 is TGTGCCAGCAGCCCGAGGGGGGGATCAACAGATACGCAGTATTTT. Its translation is CASSPRGGSTDTQYF.

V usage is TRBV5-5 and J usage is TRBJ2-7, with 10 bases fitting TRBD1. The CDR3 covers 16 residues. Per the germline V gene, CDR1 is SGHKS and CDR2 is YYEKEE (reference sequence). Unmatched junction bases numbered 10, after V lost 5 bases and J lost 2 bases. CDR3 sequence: CASSFGDRGIPYEQYF. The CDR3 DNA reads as TGTGCCAGCAGTTTCGGGGACAGGGGAATTCCCTACGAGCAGTACTTC.

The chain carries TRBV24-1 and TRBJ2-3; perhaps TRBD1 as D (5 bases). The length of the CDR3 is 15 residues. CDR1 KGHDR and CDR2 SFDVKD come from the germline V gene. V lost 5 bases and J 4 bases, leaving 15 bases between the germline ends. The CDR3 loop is CATSAGQGLPDTQYF. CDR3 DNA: TGTGCCACCAGTGCAGGGCAGGGCCTGCCAGATACGCAGTATTTT.

The CDR3 coding sequence is TGTGCCAGCAGTCCCCGGACAGGGGGCAAGCCCCAGCATTTT. This sequence encodes CASSPRTGGKPQHF. This chain connects TRBV27 to TRBJ1-5; 11 bases fit TRBD1. CDR3 length: 14 residues. In germline, CDR1 is MNHEY, CDR2 SMNVEV (reference sequence). The V gene end was trimmed by 5 bases and the J gene end by 8 bases; junction bases not matched to a gene: 5.